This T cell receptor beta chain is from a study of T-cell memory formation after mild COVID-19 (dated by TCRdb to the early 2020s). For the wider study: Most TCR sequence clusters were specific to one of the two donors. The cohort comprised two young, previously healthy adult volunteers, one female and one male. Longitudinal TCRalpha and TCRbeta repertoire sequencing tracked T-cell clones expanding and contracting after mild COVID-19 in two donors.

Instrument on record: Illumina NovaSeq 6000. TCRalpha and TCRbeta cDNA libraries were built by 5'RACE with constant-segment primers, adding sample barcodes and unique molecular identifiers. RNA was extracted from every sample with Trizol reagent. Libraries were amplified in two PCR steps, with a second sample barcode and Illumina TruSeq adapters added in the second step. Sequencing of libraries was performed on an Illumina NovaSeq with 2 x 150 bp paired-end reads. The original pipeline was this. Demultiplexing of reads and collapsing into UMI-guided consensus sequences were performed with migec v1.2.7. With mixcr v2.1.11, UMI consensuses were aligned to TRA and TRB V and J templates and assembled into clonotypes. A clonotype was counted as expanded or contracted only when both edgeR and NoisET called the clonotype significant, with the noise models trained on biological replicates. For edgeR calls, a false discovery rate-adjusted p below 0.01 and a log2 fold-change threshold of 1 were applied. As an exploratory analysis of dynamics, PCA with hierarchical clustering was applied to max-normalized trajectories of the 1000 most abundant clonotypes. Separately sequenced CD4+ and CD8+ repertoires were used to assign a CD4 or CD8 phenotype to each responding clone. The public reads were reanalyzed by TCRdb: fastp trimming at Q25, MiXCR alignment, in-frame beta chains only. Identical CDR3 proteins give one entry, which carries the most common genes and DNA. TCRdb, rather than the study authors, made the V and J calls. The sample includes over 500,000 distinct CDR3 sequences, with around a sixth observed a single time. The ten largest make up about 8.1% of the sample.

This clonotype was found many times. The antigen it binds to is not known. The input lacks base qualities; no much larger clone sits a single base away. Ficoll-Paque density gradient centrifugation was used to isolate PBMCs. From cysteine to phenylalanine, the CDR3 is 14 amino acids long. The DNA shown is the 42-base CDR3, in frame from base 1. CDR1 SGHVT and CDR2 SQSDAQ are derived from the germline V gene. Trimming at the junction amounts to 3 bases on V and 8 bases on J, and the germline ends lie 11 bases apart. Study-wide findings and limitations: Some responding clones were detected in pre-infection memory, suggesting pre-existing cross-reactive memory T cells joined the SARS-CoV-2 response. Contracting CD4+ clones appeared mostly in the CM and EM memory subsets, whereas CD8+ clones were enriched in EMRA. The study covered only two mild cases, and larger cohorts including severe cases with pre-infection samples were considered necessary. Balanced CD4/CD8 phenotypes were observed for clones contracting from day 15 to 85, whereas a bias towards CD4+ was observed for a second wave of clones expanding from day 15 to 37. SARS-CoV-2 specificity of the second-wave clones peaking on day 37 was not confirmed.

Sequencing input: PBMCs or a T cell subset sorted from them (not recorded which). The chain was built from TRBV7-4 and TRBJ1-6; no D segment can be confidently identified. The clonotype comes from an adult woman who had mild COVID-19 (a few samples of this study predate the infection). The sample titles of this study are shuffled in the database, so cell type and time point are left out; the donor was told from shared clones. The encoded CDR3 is CASSFGLSDSPLHF. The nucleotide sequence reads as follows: TGTGCCAGCAGCTTTGGGTTGTCCGATTCACCCCTCCACTTT.